This record looks at one TCR beta chain sequence and its context. Trimming took 8 bases from V and 4 from J, leaving 20 bases between them. CDR3 length: 15 amino acids. CDR1 and CDR2 from the germline V gene are SGHTA and FQGNSA. These data belong to a study of blood T cell repertoires in COVID-19. Which cohort a participant joined came from the clinical history participants gave. Someone with COVID-19 had been met by exposed participants within 2 weeks before study entry. Per the study methods: Nucleated cell number was recorded as an estimate derived from reference gene primer amplification. Measured with immunoSEQ multiplex PCR; TCRdb has only the in-frame clones, and not every one. The V and J calls and clone size come from that table; D and trimming were worked out from the DNA. This sample has 350,000 or so clones, with around nine tenths found just once.

The TCR was taken from a woman younger than 45 who had been exposed to COVID-19. The chain employs TRBV7-2 and TRBJ2-5, with TRBD2 as a possible D gene (5 bases). The sample was PBMCs or T cells enriched from blood (not recorded which). The chain's CDR3 is CASSRWAGLGETQYF. The CDR3 region has the DNA TGTGCCAGCTCCCGGTGGGCGGGCTTGGGAGAGACCCAGTACTTC.